The 31 T cell receptor beta chains reported below all come from one sample, sequenced in a study of identical twins' blood T cells. Each CDR3 protein gets one entry after TCRdb re-called the 5' RACE reads with MiXCR. The sample holds around 380,000 distinct CDR3 sequences, roughly 28% seen once. Sequencing was performed on PBMCs. These receptors were collected from a woman between 18 and 50 years old in good health.

The V gene is TRBV20-1, the J gene TRBJ1-1; D is ambiguous. The ends were cut back, 2 bases at V and 5 bases at J, with 18 bases in the middle. CDR1 is DFQATT and CDR2 is SNEGSKA in the germline V gene (reference sequence). The CDR3 is made up of 15 amino acids. The CDR3 sequence: CSARRLRTEETEAFF. CDR3 sequence (DNA): TGCAGTGCTAGAAGGTTGAGGACGGAGGAGACTGAAGCTTTCTTT.

The CDR3 region has the DNA TGTGCCACCAGCAGAGGACAGAACTCCTACAATGAGCAGTTCTTC. Encoded protein: CATSRGQNSYNEQFF. The chain couples TRBV15 to TRBJ2-1; TRBD1 is a possible D gene (5 bases). Germline assignment: CDR1 LNHNV and CDR2 YYDKDF (reference sequence). The CDR3 runs 15 residues. V gave up 1 base and J gave up 0 bases, with 7 bases separating them.

This chain links TRBV7-9 with TRBJ1-3; 7 bases are a match to TRBD1. Germline-derived CDR1 and CDR2 are SEHNR and FQNEAQ (reference sequence). Germline trimming cut 4 bases from V and 10 bases from J; bases unmatched to any gene: 10. The CDR3 has 14 residues. CDR3 sequence (DNA): TGTGCCAGCAGCTCCCTCAGGGGGTACGGGACCATATATTTT. Protein product: CASSSLRGYGTIYF.

This chain links TRBV19 with TRBJ1-2; D is unclear. V was shortened by 5 bases and J by 4 bases, with 17 bases between the two germline ends. The CDR3 is 15 residues long. Germline V CDR1 and CDR2: LNHDA, SQIVND (reference sequence). The CDR3 region has the DNA TGTGCCAGTAGTGCCTACAGCCTTTTGATCTATGGCTACACCTTC. Translating gives CASSAYSLLIYGYTF.

This chain joins TRBV5-1 and TRBJ1-1; possible D gene TRBD1, 6 bases. Trimming stripped 4 bases from V and 0 bases from J, with 10 bases between. This CDR3 has 14 amino acids. Germline V CDR1 and CDR2: SGHRS, YFSETQ. The CDR3 region has the DNA TGCGCCAGCAGCGAGCAGGGGATGAACACTGAAGCTTTCTTT. This gives the protein CASSEQGMNTEAFF.

This rearrangement joins TRBV29-1 to TRBJ2-1; 7 positions match TRBD2. Germline V gives CDR1 SQVTM, CDR2 ANQGSEA. J gave up 6 bases and V 8 bases, and 19 bases lay outside the gene matches. This CDR3 has 16 amino acids. The CDR3 DNA is TGCAGCACTCGAAACGCTCGGACTAGTTTGTTCAATGAGCAGTTCTTC. Amino acid sequence: CSTRNARTSLFNEQFF.

This clonotype was counted a few times. J is TRBJ1-1 and V is TRBV6-2 or TRBV6-3, with TRBD1 identical over 7 bases. Per germline, CDR1 MNHEY and CDR2 SVGEGT. This CDR3 spans 17 amino acids. Germline trimming cut 7 bases from V and 4 bases from J; bases unmatched to any gene: 18. The CDR3: CASTSLPTGWYGTEAFF. Written as DNA, the CDR3 is TGTGCCAGCACCTCTCTACCGACAGGGTGGTATGGCACTGAAGCTTTCTTT.

V and J are TRBV12-3 or TRBV12-4 and TRBJ2-7; D is unresolved. V shed 6 bases and J shed 5 bases, with 11 bases lying between them. The CDR3 is 12 amino acids. CDR3 protein: CASRPPLNEQYF. The CDR3 nucleotides are TGTGCCAGCAGACCGCCCCTAAACGAGCAGTACTTC.

This clonotype occurred a few times. The J gene is TRBJ2-5, the V gene TRBV13; TRBD1 matches 7 bases. V shed 7 bases and J 4 bases; nucleotides not matched to a gene: 12. The CDR3 spans 15 residues. Germline V CDR1 and CDR2: PRHDT, FYEKMQ (reference sequence). CDR3 region: CASNEGGRRPETQYF. The CDR3 DNA is TGTGCCAGCAACGAAGGGGGCCGACGGCCAGAGACCCAGTACTTC.

V and J are TRBV18 and TRBJ1-5; D call uncertain. CDR1 KGHSH and CDR2 LQKENI come from the germline V gene. The CDR3 totals 13 residues. V lost 4 bases and J lost 6, with 10 bases in between. The DNA for the CDR3 is TGTGCCAGCTCACGGCTACGTGGTCAGCCCCAGCATTTT. Protein product: CASSRLRGQPQHF.

This clonotype was counted only a few times. The rearrangement uses TRBV18 and TRBJ2-2; D uncertain. Germline CDR1 and CDR2: KGHSH and LQKENI. Trimming took off 2 bases at V and 0 bases at J, with 7 bases between the two ends. This CDR3 region has 15 residues. CDR3 in amino acids: CASSPAQANTGELFF. The CDR3 region has the DNA TGTGCCAGCTCACCAGCGCAGGCGAACACCGGGGAGCTGTTTTTT.

The chain links TRBV20-1 to TRBJ1-3, with unresolved D. The CDR3 extends over 14 amino acids. The V gene lost 5 bases and the J gene lost 4 bases, with 15 bases spanning the gap. Germline lookup yields CDR1 DFQATT and CDR2 SNEGSKA (reference sequence). The CDR3 sequence: CSAADGWYGNTIYF. The CDR3, as DNA: TGCAGTGCTGCGGACGGATGGTACGGAAACACCATATATTTT.

Only a few counts were recorded for this clonotype. The V call is TRBV14, the J call TRBJ2-1; unclear D gene. The ends were cut back, 0 bases at V and 7 bases at J, with 19 bases in the middle. The CDR3 has 17 residues. Germline CDR1 and CDR2: SGHDN and FVKESK. Here the CDR3 DNA reads TGTGCCAGCAGCCAAGAGATGGGCTCTAATCTCCGTAATGAGCAGTTCTTC. Encoded protein: CASSQEMGSNLRNEQFF.

In the case of this clonotype: The CDR3 does not end in the conserved phenylalanine or tryptophan, so this is likely a read error. This chain links TRBV27 with TRBJ1-2; D is undetermined. CDR3 length: 14 amino acids. In germline, CDR1 is MNHEY, CDR2 SMNVEV (reference sequence). CDR3 sequence: CASSPLDGNYGYTL. The CDR3 nucleotides are TGTGCCAGCAGTCCTTTAGACGGAAACTATGGTTACACCCTC.

CDR3 coding DNA: TGTGCCAGCAGCTTAGATTGGGGAACCCGCAATCAGCCCCAGCATTTT. The encoded protein is CASSLDWGTRNQPQHF. J is TRBJ1-5 and V is TRBV7-9, with D hard to call. The germline V gene encodes CDR1 SEHNR and CDR2 FQNEAQ (reference sequence). Trimming cost V 1 base and J 2 bases, with 12 bases left between them. CDR3 size: 16 residues.

This clonotype was detected ten times or more. The chain carries TRBV12-3 or TRBV12-4 and TRBJ2-1; no definite D call. CDR3 length equals 14 residues. V was cut by 2 bases and J by 6 bases, with 11 bases left in between. The CDR3 bases are TGTGCCAGCAGTTTAATGACTCCCGGCAATGAGCAGTTCTTC. Amino acids: CASSLMTPGNEQFF.

A few counts support this clonotype. The chain has TRBV2 and TRBJ2-2; D tentatively fits TRBD1 or TRBD2 (5 bases each). Looked up from germline, CDR1 is SNHLY and CDR2 is FYNNEI. This CDR3 region has 15 residues. The V end was cut by 6 bases, the J end by 6 bases, with 17 bases between. DNA of the CDR3: TGTGCCAGCAGCGGGGCGTCTAAAAGGCCCGGGGAGCTGTTTTTT. The encoded protein is CASSGASKRPGELFF.

J is TRBJ2-2 and V is TRBV10-3, with TRBD2 matching over 10 bases. CDR3 size: 17 residues. The J segment lost 1 base and the V segment lost 4 bases, leaving 6 bases of the junction unmatched. Germline CDR1 reads ENHRY; CDR2 reads SYGVKD. The CDR3 coding sequence is TGTGCCATCAGTGTAACGACTAGCGGGCGGAACACCGGGGAGCTGTTTTTT. As protein: CAISVTTSGRNTGELFF.

The rearrangement links TRBV19 to TRBJ1-1; TRBD1 matches at 8 bases. Trimming removed 3 bases from V and 10 bases from J; junction bases left unmatched: 7. The CDR3 contains 13 residues. The germline V gene encodes CDR1 LNHDA and CDR2 SQIVND (reference sequence). The CDR3 spells CASSIYGQGVAFF. Written as DNA, the CDR3 is TGTGCCAGTAGTATCTACGGACAGGGCGTAGCTTTCTTT.

The sample holds a few counts of this clonotype. The chain has TRBV5-1 and TRBJ1-4, with D hard to call. Germline lookup yields CDR1 SGHRS and CDR2 YFSETQ. The CDR3 totals 15 residues. The V and J ends lost 1 base and 0 bases respectively, with 7 bases between them. CDR3 in DNA: TGCGCCAGCAGCTTGCAAGGTCCAACTAATGAAAAACTGTTTTTT. Translated, it gives CASSLQGPTNEKLFF.

This clonotype was counted many times. The chain carries TRBV14 and TRBJ2-3, with D possibly being TRBD2 (5 bases). Trimming removed 5 bases from V and 8 bases from J, with 8 bases in between. The CDR3 has 11 residues. Germline values: CDR1 SGHDN, CDR2 FVKESK. The CDR3 nucleotides are TGTGCCAGCAGCAGCCGGGGTACGCAGTATTTT. This gives the protein CASSSRGTQYF.

This chain uses TRBV12-3 or TRBV12-4 with TRBJ1-1; no firm D call. V was shortened by 4 bases and J by 7 bases, with 7 bases between the two germline ends. The CDR3 consists of 11 residues. CDR3 bases: TGTGCCAGCAGTTCGGTCCTTGAAGCTTTCTTT. Its translation is CASSSVLEAFF.

The J gene is TRBJ1-1, the V gene TRBV10-3, with D maybe TRBD1 (5 bases). In germline, CDR1 is ENHRY, CDR2 SYGVKD. V was pared by 10 bases and J by 0 bases, with 18 bases between. CDR3 length equals 15 residues. The CDR3, as DNA: TGTGCCACCGTACAGGAAATTGAGATGAACACTGAAGCTTTCTTT. This codes for CATVQEIEMNTEAFF.

To note about this clonotype: A junction boundary mismatches the germline segment, possibly from a read error. The V call is TRBV6-2 or TRBV6-3, the J call TRBJ2-4; no clear D gene. This CDR3 comprises 12 residues. Per the germline V gene, CDR1 is MNHEY and CDR2 is SVGEGT. CDR3 sequence: CTSSYWQNIQYF. CDR3 DNA: TGTACCAGCAGTTACTGGCAGAACATTCAGTACTTC.

The chain is built from TRBV20-1 and TRBJ1-4; D is perhaps TRBD1 (6 bases). Germline V lookup: CDR1 DFQATT, CDR2 SNEGSKA (reference sequence). The CDR3 contains 15 residues. V lost 3 bases to trimming and J lost 3 bases, with 14 bases between them. As DNA, the CDR3 is TGCAGTGCTAGCCGTCAGGGGCTATCTAATGAAAAACTGTTTTTT. It codes for CSASRQGLSNEKLFF.

V gene TRBV29-1 combines with J gene TRBJ1-1; D not resolved. Deletions cut 7 bases from V and 0 bases from J, with 6 bases between. This CDR3 has 11 amino acids. CDR1 is SQVTM, CDR2 ANQGSEA, per germline. In DNA form, the CDR3 reads TGCAGCGGTTGGGTGAACACTGAAGCTTTCTTT. This sequence encodes CSGWVNTEAFF.

With regard to this clonotype: Its ends do not fully match the called genes, so a read error is possible. The genes are TRBV20-1 and TRBJ1-1; D is possibly TRBD1 (6 bases). This CDR3 has 13 residues. Germline V gene data show CDR1 as DFQATT and CDR2 as SNEGSKA (reference sequence). The CDR3 coding sequence is TGCAGTGCTAGAGCAGGGGCAGGAACTGATGCTTTCTTT. Amino acid sequence: CSARAGAGTDAFF.

This clonotype was counted a single time. With a much larger clone just one base away, this may be a read error. The rearrangement uses TRBV27 and TRBJ1-2, with D maybe TRBD1 (6 bases). Between the trimmed V and J ends, which lost 3 bases and 4 bases, there was a span of 15 bases. CDR1 and CDR2 (germline): MNHEY, SMNVEV (reference sequence). CDR3 size: 15 residues. The DNA of the CDR3 is TGTGCCAGCAGTTTCCTACTCGACAGGTTCTATGGCTACACCTTC. Its protein product is CASSFLLDRFYGYTF.

J is TRBJ2-1 and V is TRBV11-2; TRBD1 agrees at 8 bases. The germline V gene encodes CDR1 SGHAT and CDR2 FQNNGV. V shed 7 bases, J shed 4 bases, and the junction held 9 bases outside the gene matches. The CDR3 totals 15 residues. The CDR3 here is CASTRTGGVYNEQFF. CDR3 nucleotides: TGTGCCAGCACCCGAACAGGGGGAGTATACAATGAGCAGTTCTTC.

This clonotype was detected a few times. The chain is built from TRBV6-5 and TRBJ1-1; 7 positions agree with TRBD1. In germline, CDR1 is MNHEY, CDR2 SVGAGI. J lost 1 base, V lost 6 bases, and 11 bases had no gene match. The CDR3 runs to 16 residues. CDR3 in amino acids: CASRLSTGLGNTEAFF. Here the CDR3 DNA reads TGTGCCAGCAGACTCTCGACAGGGCTTGGGAACACTGAAGCTTTCTTT.

The gene calls are TRBV25-1 and TRBJ2-4, with unresolved D. V was clipped by 4 bases and J by 15 bases, with 16 bases between them. The germline V gene has CDR1 MGHDK and CDR2 SYGVNS. There are 12 residues in the CDR3. CDR3 sequence reads: CASSVNDLKLYF. The CDR3 nucleotides are TGTGCCAGCAGTGTGAATGACCTCAAACTGTACTTC.